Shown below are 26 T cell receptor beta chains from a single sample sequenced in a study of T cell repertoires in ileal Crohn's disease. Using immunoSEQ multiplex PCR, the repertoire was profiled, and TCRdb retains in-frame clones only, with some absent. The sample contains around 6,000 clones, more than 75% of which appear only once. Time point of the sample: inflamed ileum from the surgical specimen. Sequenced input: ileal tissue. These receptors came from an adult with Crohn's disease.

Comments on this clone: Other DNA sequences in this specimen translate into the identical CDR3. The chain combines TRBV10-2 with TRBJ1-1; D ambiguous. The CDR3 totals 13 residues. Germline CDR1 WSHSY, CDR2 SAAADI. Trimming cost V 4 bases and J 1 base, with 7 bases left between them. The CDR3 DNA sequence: TGCGCCAGCAGTGGTCAAAGGAACACTGAAGCTTTCTTT. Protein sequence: CASSGQRNTEAFF.

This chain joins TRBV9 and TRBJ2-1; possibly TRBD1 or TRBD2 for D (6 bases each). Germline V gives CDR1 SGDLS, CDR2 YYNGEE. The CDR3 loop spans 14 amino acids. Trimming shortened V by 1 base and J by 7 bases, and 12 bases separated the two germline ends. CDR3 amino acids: CASSVSPGANEQFF. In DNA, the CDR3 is TGTGCCAGCAGCGTAAGTCCGGGGGCAAATGAGCAGTTCTTC.

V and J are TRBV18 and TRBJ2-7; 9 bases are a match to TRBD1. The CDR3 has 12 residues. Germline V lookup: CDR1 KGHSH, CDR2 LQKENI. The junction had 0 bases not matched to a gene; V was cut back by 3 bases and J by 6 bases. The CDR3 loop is CASSPGQGEQYF. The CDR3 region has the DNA TGTGCCAGCTCACCGGGACAGGGCGAGCAGTACTTC. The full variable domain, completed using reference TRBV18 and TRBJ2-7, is NAGVMQNPRHLVRRRGQEARLRCSPMKGHSHVYWYRQLPEEGLKFMVYLQKENIIDESGMPKERFSAEFPKEGPSILRIQQVVRGDSAAYFCASSPGQGEQYFGPGTRLTVT.

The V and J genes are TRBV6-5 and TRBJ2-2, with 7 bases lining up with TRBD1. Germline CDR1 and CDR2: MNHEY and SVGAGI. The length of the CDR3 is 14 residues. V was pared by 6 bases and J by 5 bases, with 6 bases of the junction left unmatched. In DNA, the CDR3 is TGTGCCAGCAGCCCCCCAGGGGGTACCGGGGAGCTGTTTTTT. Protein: CASSPPGGTGELFF.

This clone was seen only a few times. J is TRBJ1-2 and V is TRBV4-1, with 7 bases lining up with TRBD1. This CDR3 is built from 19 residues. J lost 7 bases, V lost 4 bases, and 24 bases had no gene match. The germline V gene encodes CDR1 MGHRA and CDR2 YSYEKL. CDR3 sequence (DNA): TGCGCCAGCAGCCCCCTAAGACCCGGAGACAGGGTCGGAGGAGGTGGCTACACCTTC. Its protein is CASSPLRPGDRVGGGGYTF.

The CDR3 DNA follows: TGTGCCAGCAGTGGGTTTTGGCGGGAGCACTCAGATACGCAGTATTTT. This encodes CASSGFWREHSDTQYF. The V and J genes are TRBV2 and TRBJ2-3, with 7 bases lining up with TRBD2. Germline assignment: CDR1 SNHLY and CDR2 FYNNEI. There are 16 residues in the CDR3. After removal of 4 bases from V and 4 bases from J, the junction contained 11 bases not matched to a gene. The full variable domain, completed using reference TRBV2 and TRBJ2-3, is EPEVTQTPSHQVTQMGQEVILRCVPISNHLYFYWYRQILGQKVEFLVSFYNNEISEKSEIFDDQFSVERPDGSNFTLKIRSTKLEDSAMYFCASSGFWREHSDTQYFGPGTRLTVL.

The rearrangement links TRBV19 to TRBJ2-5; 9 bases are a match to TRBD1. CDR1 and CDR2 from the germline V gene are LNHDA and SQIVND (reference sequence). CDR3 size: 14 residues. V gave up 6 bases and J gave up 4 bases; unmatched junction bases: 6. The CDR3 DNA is TGTGCCAGTAGGGGACAGGGTAAATCAGAGACCCAGTACTTC. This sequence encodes CASRGQGKSETQYF.

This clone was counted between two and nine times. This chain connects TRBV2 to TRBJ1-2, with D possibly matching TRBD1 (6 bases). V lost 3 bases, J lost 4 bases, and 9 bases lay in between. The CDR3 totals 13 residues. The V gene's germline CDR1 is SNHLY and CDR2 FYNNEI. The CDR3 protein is CASSEWGAYGYTF. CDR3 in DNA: TGTGCCAGCAGTGAGTGGGGGGCCTATGGCTACACCTTC.

CDR3 in DNA: TGTGCCAGCAGCCAATCTTCACGTACTGAAGCTTTCTTT. It translates to CASSQSSRTEAFF. This chain links TRBV14 with TRBJ1-1, with D hard to call. Germline loops: CDR1 SGHDN, CDR2 FVKESK. The germline V and J ends were trimmed by 2 bases and 5 bases, with 9 bases remaining between them. The CDR3 runs 13 residues.

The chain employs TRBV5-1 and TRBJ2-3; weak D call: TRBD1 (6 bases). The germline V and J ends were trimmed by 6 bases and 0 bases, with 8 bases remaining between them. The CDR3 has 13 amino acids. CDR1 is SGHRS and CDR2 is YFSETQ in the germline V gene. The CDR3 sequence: CASTGQSTDTQYF. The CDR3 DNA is TGCGCCAGCACCGGACAGAGCACAGATACGCAGTATTTT. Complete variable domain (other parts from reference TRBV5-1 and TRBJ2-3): KAGVTQTPRYLIKTRGQQVTLSCSPISGHRSVSWYQQTPGQGLQFLFEYFSETQRNKGNFPGRFSGRQFSNSRSEMNVSTLELGDSALYLCASTGQSTDTQYFGPGTRLTVL.

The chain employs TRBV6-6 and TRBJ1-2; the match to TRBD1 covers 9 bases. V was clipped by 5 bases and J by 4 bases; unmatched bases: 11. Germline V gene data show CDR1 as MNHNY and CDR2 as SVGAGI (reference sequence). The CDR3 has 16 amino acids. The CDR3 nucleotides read TGTGCCAGCAGTGCGGGACAGGGAGTTTTAAGCTATGGCTACACCTTC. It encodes CASSAGQGVLSYGYTF.

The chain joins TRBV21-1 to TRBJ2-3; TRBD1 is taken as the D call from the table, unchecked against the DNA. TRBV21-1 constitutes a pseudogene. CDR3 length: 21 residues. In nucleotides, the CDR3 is TGTGCCAGCAGCAAACGGCCTAGGGCCGGAACCGGCGACAGGGGCGAGGATACGCAGTATTTT. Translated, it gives CASSKRPRAGTGDRGEDTQYF.

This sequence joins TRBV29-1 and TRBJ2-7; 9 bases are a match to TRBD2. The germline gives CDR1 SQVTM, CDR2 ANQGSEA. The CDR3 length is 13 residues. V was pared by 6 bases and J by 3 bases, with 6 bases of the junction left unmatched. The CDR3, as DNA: TGCAGCGTCACCGGGACTAGCCACTACGAGCAGTACTTC. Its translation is CSVTGTSHYEQYF.

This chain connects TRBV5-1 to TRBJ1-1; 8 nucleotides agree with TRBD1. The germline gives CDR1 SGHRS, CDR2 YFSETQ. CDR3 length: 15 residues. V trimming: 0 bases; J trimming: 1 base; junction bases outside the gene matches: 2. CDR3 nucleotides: TGCGCCAGCAGCTTGGATGGACAGGGGAACACTGAAGCTTTCTTT. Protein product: CASSLDGQGNTEAFF.

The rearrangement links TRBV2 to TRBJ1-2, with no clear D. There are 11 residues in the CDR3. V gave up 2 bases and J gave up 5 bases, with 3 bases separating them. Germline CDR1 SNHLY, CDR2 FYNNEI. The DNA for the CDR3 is TGTGCCAGCAGTGAACTGTATGGCTACACCTTC. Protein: CASSELYGYTF.

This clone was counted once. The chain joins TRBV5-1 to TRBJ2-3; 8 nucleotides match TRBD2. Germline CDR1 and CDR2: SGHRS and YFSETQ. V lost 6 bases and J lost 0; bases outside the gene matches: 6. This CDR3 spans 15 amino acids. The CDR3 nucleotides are TGCGCCAGCAAAGTAGCGGGGATCAGCACAGATACGCAGTATTTT. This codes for CASKVAGISTDTQYF.

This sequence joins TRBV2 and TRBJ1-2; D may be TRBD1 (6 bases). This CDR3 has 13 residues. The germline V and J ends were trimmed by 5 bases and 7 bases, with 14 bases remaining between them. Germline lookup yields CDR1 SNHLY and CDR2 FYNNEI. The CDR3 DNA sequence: TGTGCCAGCAGTCGTACAGGGTTGGGTGGCTACACCTTC. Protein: CASSRTGLGGYTF.

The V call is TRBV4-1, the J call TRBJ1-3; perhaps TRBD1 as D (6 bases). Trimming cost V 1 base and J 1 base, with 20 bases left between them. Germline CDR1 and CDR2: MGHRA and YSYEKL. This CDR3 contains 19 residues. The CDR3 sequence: CASSQVIRGRGTSGNTIYF. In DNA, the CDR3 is TGCGCCAGCAGCCAAGTAATCAGGGGACGAGGGACTTCTGGAAACACCATATATTTT.

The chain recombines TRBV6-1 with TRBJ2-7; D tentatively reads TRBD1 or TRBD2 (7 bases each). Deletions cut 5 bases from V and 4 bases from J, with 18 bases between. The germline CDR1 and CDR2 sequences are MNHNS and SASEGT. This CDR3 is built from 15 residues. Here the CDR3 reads CASSPLRGGIYEQYF. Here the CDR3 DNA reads TGTGCCAGCAGTCCACTCAGGGGGGGGATTTACGAGCAGTACTTC.

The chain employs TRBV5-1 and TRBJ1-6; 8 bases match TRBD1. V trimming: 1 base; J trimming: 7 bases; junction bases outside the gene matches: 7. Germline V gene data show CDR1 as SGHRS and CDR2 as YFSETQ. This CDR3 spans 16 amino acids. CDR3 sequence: CASSLNGQGSNSPLHF. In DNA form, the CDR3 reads TGCGCCAGCAGCTTGAACGGACAGGGCTCAAATTCACCCCTCCACTTT. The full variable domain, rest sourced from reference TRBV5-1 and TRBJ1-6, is KAGVTQTPRYLIKTRGQQVTLSCSPISGHRSVSWYQQTPGQGLQFLFEYFSETQRNKGNFPGRFSGRQFSNSRSEMNVSTLELGDSALYLCASSLNGQGSNSPLHFGNGTRLTVT.

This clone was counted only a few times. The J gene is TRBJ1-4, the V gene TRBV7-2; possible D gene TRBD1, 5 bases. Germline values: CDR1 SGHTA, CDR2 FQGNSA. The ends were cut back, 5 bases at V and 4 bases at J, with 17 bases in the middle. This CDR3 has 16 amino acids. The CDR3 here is CASSPNGDGDNEKLFF. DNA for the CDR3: TGTGCCAGCAGCCCAAATGGGGACGGAGATAATGAAAAACTGTTTTTT.

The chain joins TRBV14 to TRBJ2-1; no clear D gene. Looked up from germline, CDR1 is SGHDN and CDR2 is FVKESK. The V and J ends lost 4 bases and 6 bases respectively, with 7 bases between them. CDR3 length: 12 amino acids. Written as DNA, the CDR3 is TGTGCCAGCAGCCTTTTGAGCAATGAGCAGTTCTTC. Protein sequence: CASSLLSNEQFF.

CDR3 bases: TGTGCCAGCAGTGGGGGCCCCCGCAGCACCTACGAGCAGTACTTC. Protein: CASSGGPRSTYEQYF. J is TRBJ2-7 and V is TRBV6-1; tentative D call: TRBD1 (5 bases). Germline assignment: CDR1 MNHNS and CDR2 SASEGT. V shed 4 bases and J shed 2 bases, with 15 bases lying between them. The CDR3 consists of 15 residues.

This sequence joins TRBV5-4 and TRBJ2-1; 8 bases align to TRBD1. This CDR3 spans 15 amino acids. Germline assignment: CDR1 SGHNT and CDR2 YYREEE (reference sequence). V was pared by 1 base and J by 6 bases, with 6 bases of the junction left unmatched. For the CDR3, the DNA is TGTGCCAGCAGCTTGAATGGACAGGGTACCAATGAGCAGTTCTTC. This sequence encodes CASSLNGQGTNEQFF. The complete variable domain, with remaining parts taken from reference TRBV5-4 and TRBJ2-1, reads ETGVTQSPTHLIKTRGQQVTLRCSSQSGHNTVSWYQQALGQGPQFIFQYYREEENGRGNFPPRFSGLQFPNYSSELNVNALELDDSALYLCASSLNGQGTNEQFFGPGTRLTVL.

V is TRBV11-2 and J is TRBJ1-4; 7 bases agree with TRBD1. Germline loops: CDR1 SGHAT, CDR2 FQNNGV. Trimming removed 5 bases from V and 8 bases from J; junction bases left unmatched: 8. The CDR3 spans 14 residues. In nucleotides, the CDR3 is TGTGCCAGCAGCCGTGACAGGGTTGGAGAAAAACTGTTTTTT. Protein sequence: CASSRDRVGEKLFF.

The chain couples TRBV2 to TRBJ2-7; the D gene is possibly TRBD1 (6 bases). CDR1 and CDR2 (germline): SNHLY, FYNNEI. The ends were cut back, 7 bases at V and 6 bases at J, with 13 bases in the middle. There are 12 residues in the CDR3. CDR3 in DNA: TGTGCCAGCAAGGCACAGGGCTTCGAGCAGTACTTC. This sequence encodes CASKAQGFEQYF.